Described below is a single TCR beta chain sequence and its context. Its antigen remains unidentified. Every isolated RNA sample was fully reverse transcribed, so sequencing captured expressed TCRB transcripts. Libraries were prepared by immunoSEQ multiplex PCR; TCRdb keeps only in-frame clonotypes and omits some of them. This table has nearly 700,000 clones, about an eighth appearing once. This sample is drawn from a study of beta chain features in type 1 diabetes. Overall study results and limits: Type 1 diabetes patients showed a moderate but significant shortening of TCRB CDR3s in all four CD4+ subsets.

The CDR3 runs to 15 residues. From germline, CDR1 is SGHNT and CDR2 YYREEE (reference sequence). The V gene lost 1 base and the J gene lost 1 base, with 9 bases spanning the gap. This TCR came from a man younger than 30 with type 1 diabetes. The gene calls are TRBV5-4 and TRBJ2-4; D remains ambiguous. Sequencing was carried out using naive CD4+ T cells from blood. In DNA, the CDR3 is TGTGCCAGCAGCTTGTCAGATTCGGCCAAAAACATTCAGTACTTC. Translated: CASSLSDSAKNIQYF.